This T cell receptor beta chain comes out of a study of T cells in Graves' hyperthyroidism and ophthalmopathy. Study overall: Prior to any treatment, at the point of initial diagnosis, peripheral blood was collected.

What was amplified from RNA transcripts were TCR beta CDR3 regions. HTBI primers were used for first-round RT-PCR of the TCR CDR3. One entry per CDR3 protein, called by TCRdb with MiXCR from the multiplex PCR reads. The data show about 500,000 distinct CDR3 sequences, 14% seen once. Only a few counts were recorded for this clonotype. Germline V gives CDR1 LNHDA, CDR2 SQIVND (reference sequence). The V and J ends lost 7 bases and 0 bases respectively, with 10 bases between them. This CDR3 has 14 residues. Sequenced input: blood. The chain couples TRBV19 to TRBJ2-1, with D possibly TRBD2 on 6 matching bases. The receptor comes from a woman younger than 30 with Graves' hyperthyroidism. CDR3 region: CASNSGTSYNEQFF. The CDR3 DNA sequence: TGTGCCAGTAATAGCGGAACCTCCTACAATGAGCAGTTCTTC.